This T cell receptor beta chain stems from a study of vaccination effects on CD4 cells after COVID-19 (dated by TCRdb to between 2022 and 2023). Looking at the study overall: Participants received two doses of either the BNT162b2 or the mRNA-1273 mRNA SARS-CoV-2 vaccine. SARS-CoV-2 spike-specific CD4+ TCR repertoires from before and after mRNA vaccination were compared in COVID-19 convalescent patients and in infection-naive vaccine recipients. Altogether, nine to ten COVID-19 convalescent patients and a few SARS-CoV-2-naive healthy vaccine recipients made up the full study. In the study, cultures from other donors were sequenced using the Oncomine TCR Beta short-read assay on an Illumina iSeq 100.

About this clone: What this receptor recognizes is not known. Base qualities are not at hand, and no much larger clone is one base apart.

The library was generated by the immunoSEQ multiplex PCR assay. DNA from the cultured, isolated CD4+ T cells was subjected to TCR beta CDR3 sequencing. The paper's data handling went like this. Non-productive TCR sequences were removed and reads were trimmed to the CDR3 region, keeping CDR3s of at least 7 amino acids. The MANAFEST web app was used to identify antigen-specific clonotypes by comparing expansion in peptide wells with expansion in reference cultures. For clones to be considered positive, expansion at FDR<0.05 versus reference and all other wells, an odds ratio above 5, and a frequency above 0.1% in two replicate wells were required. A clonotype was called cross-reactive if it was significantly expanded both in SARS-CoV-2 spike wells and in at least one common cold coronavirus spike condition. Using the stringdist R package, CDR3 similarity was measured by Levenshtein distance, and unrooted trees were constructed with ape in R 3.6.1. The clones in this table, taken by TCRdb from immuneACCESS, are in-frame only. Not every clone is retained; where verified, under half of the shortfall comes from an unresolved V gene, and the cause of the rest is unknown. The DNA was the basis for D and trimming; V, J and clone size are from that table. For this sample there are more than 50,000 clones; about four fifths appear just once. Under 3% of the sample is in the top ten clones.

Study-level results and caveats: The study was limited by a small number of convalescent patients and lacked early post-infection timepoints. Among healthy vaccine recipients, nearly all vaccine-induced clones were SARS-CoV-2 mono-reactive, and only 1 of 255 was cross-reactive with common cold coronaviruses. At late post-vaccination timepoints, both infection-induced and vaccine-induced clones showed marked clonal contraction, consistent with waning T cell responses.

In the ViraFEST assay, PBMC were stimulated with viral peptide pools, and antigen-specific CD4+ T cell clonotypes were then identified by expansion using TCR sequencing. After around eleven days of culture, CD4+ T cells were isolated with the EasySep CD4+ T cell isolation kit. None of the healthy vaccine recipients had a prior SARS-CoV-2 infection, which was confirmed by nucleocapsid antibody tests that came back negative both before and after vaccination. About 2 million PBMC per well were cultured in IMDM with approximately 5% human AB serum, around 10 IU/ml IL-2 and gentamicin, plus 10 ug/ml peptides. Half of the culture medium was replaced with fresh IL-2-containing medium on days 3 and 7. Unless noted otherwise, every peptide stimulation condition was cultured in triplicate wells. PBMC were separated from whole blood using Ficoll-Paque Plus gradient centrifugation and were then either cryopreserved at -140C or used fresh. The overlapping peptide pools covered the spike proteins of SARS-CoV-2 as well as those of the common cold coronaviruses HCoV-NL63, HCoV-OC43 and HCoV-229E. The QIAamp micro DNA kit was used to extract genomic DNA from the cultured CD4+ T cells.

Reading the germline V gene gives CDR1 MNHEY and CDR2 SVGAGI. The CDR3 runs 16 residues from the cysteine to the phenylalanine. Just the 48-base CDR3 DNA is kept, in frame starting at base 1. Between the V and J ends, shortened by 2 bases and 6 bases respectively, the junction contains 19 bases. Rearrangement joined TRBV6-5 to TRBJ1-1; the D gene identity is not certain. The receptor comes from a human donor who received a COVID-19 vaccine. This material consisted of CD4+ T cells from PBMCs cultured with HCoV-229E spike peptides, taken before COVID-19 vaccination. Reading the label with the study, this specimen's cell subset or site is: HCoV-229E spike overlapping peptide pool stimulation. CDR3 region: CASSYHSRLPGPEAFF. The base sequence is TGTGCCAGCAGTTACCATTCAAGGCTCCCCGGCCCTGAAGCTTTCTTT.